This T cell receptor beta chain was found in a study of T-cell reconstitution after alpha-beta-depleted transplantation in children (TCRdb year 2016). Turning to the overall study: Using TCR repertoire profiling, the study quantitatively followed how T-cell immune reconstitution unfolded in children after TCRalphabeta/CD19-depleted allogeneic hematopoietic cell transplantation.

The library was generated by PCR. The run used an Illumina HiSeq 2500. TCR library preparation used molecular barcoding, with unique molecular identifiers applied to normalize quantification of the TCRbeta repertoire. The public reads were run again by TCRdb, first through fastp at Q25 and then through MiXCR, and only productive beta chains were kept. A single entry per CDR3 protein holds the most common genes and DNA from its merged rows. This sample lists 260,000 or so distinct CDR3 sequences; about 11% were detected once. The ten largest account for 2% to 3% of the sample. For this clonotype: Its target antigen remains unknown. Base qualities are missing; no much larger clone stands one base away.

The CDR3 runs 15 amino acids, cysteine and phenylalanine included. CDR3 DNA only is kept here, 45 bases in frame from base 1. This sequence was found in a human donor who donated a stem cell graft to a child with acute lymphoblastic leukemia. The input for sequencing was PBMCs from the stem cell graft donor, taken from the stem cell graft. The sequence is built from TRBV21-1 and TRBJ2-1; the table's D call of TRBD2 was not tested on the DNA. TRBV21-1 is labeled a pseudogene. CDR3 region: CASHSRDAEYNEQFF. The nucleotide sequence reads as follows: TGTGCCAGCCACTCGCGGGATGCGGAATACAATGAGCAGTTCTTC.